The sequence of this T cell receptor (beta chain) was determined in a study of blood T cell repertoires in COVID-19. V was pared by 5 bases and J by 6 bases, with 13 bases between. Germline V gene sequence: CDR1 SGHAT, CDR2 FQDESV (reference sequence). CDR3 length: 14 amino acids. Profiled with immunoSEQ multiplex PCR; TCRdb holds only in-frame clones, not every one. The sample includes 260,000 or so clones, around 90% seen only once; the top ten take approximately 8.8%. The source is a man aged 18 to 30 with active or convalescent COVID-19. The J gene is TRBJ2-2, the V gene TRBV11-1, with a possible D match to TRBD1 (5 bases). The specimen sequenced was peripheral blood. The CDR3 bases are TGTGCCAGCAGCCCTGCGGTGGGGCCCGGGGAGCTGTTTTTT. Its translation is CASSPAVGPGELFF. The entire variable domain, with the rest obtained from reference TRBV11-1 and TRBJ2-2, is as follows: EAEVAQSPRYKITEKSQAVAFWCDPISGHATLYWYRQILGQGPELLVQFQDESVVDDSQLPKDRFSAERLKGVDSTLKIQPAELGDSAMYLCASSPAVGPGELFFGEGSRLTVL.